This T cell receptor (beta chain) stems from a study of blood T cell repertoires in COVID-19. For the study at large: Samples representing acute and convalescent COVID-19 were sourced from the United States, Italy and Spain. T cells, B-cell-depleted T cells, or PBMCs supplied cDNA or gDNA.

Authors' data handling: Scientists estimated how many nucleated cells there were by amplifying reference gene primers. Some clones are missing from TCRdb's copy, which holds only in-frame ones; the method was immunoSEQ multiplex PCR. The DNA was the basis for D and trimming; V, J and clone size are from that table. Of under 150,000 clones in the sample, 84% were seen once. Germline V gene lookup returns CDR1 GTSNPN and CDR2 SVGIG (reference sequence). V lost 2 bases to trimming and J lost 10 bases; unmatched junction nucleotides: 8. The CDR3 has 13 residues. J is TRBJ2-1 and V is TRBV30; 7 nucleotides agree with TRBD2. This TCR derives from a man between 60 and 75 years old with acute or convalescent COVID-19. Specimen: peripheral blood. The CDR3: CAWSIGTREEQFF. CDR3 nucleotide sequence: TGTGCCTGGAGTATAGGGACGCGGGAGGAGCAGTTCTTC.